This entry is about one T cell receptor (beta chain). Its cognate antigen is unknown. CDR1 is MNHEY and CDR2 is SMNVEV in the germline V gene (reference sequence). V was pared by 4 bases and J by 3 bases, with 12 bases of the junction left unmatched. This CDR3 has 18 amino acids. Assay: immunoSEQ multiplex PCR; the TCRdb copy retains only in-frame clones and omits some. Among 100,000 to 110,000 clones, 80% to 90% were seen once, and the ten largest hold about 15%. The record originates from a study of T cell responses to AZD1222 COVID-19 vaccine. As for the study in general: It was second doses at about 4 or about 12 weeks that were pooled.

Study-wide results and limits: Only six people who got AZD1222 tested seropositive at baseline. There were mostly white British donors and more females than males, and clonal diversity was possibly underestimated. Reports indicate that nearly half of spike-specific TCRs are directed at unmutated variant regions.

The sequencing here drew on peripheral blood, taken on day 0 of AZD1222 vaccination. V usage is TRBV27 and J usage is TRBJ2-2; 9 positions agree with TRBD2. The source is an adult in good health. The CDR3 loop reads CASSSNRGGLAYTGELFF. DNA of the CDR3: TGTGCCAGCAGTTCCAATCGGGGAGGACTAGCGTACACCGGGGAGCTGTTTTTT.